The clone carrying this T cell receptor (beta chain) occurred many times. Its specificity is unknown. Per germline, CDR1 SGHRS and CDR2 YFSETQ. The ends lost 3 bases at V and 2 bases at J; junction bases unmatched: 3. This CDR3 is built from 14 residues. TCRdb fed the PCR reads into MiXCR, producing one record per CDR3 protein. The sample yields about 40,000 distinct CDR3 sequences, under 20% seen once. The data stem from a study of molecular identifiers for immune sequencing clone quantification. Whole-study findings and limits: Spiked Jurkat TCR RNA equivalent to one cell was reportedly detectable in some 960,000 naive cells.

Sorting captured naive CD8 T cells as CD8+CD4-CCR7+CD45RA+. The chain couples TRBV5-1 to TRBJ1-2; 8 bases fit TRBD1. The TCR originated in a human donor in good health. Some libraries in this study had Jurkat cell RNA spiked in. Sequenced material: naive CD8+ T cells from blood, with Jurkat cell RNA spiked in. Subset defined: FACS-sorted CD8+CD4-CCR7+CD45RA+ naive T cells. The CDR3: CASSWDRNNYGYTF. CDR3 bases: TGCGCCAGCAGCTGGGACAGGAACAACTATGGCTACACCTTC. Based on the CDR3 plus reference TRBV5-1 and TRBJ1-2, the full variable domain is KAGVTQTPRYLIKTRGQQVTLSCSPISGHRSVSWYQQTPGQGLQFLFEYFSETQRNKGNFPGRFSGRQFSNSRSEMNVSTLELGDSALYLCASSWDRNNYGYTFGSGTRLTVV.